Presented here are 24 T cell receptor beta chains from one specimen sequenced in a study of blood T cell repertoires in COVID-19. Data came from immunoSEQ multiplex PCR; TCRdb stores just in-frame clones and leaves some out. The table lists roughly 130,000 clones, roughly 89% of them singletons. Sequences were obtained from PBMCs or T cells enriched from blood (not recorded which). The receptors originated from a woman in her twenties or thirties who had recovered from COVID-19.

V gene TRBV12-3 or TRBV12-4 combines with J gene TRBJ1-5; TRBD1 is a possible D gene (6 bases). Trimming removed 6 bases from V and 8 bases from J, with 14 bases in between. The CDR3 is 13 amino acids. CDR3 loop: CASSISQGKPQHF. The CDR3 nucleotides read TGTGCCAGCAGCATCTCCCAGGGGAAGCCCCAGCATTTT.

This clone was seen more than once but under ten times. The genes are TRBV6-2 or TRBV6-3 and TRBJ2-1; D may be TRBD2 (5 bases). Germline loops: CDR1 MNHEY, CDR2 SVGEGT. V lost 6 bases and J 7 bases, leaving 10 bases between the germline ends. This CDR3 has 12 amino acids. The CDR3 DNA sequence: TGTGCCAGCAGCCTCACTAGAAATGAGCAGTTCTTC. This encodes CASSLTRNEQFF.

The V and J genes are TRBV28 and TRBJ2-7, with a possible D match to TRBD1 (7 bases). Germline V CDR1 and CDR2: MDHEN, SYDVKM. Trimming shortened V by 4 bases and J by 4 bases, and 17 bases separated the two germline ends. The CDR3 consists of 15 residues. CDR3 nucleotides: TGTGCCAGCAGTTCCGCCAGCAGGGGGGTATACGAGCAGTACTTC. Translated, it gives CASSSASRGVYEQYF.

This chain joins TRBV19 and TRBJ1-4; 7 nucleotides line up with TRBD1. Germline trimming cut 3 bases from V and 6 bases from J; bases unmatched to any gene: 10. The CDR3 has 16 residues. Looked up from germline, CDR1 is LNHDA and CDR2 is SQIVND (reference sequence). CDR3 in amino acids: CASSIGPTGKYEKLFF. In nucleotides, the CDR3 is TGTGCCAGTAGTATCGGCCCGACAGGGAAATATGAAAAACTGTTTTTT. Based on the CDR3 plus reference TRBV19 and TRBJ1-4, the full variable domain is DGGITQSPKYLFRKEGQNVTLSCEQNLNHDAMYWYRQDPGQGLRLIYYSQIVNDFQKGDIAEGYSVSREKKESFPLTVTSAQKNPTAFYLCASSIGPTGKYEKLFFGSGTQLSVL.

The chain is built from TRBV18 and TRBJ1-6; TRBD1 is a possible D gene (6 bases). V lost 3 bases and J lost 10, with 10 bases in between. The CDR3 sequence is 13 residues long. The V gene's germline CDR1 is KGHSH and CDR2 LQKENI. The DNA for the CDR3 is TGTGCCAGCTCACCCTCGACAGGCTCACCCCTCCACTTT. Amino acids: CASSPSTGSPLHF.

V is TRBV19 and J is TRBJ2-1; 10 bases fit TRBD1. The CDR3 contains 17 residues. The germline V gene encodes CDR1 LNHDA and CDR2 SQIVND (reference sequence). The trim removed 4 bases at V and 2 bases at J, leaving 8 bases unmatched. The CDR3 sequence: CASSRRSGQGAYNEQFF. In DNA, the CDR3 is TGTGCCAGTAGTAGGAGATCTGGACAGGGGGCCTACAATGAGCAGTTCTTC.

Turning to this clone: The sample holds other DNA sequences that translate to the same CDR3. V is TRBV24-1 and J is TRBJ2-1; 10 nucleotides line up with TRBD2. V was pared by 4 bases and J by 6 bases, with 2 bases of the junction left unmatched. CDR1 is KGHDR and CDR2 is SFDVKD in the germline V gene. This CDR3 contains 14 residues. CDR3 bases: TGTGCCACCAGTGACAGCGGGAGGGCCAATGAGCAGTTCTTC. This encodes CATSDSGRANEQFF.

This clone was seen more than once but under ten times. The chain joins TRBV6-6 to TRBJ1-4, with 9 bases fitting TRBD1. The V and J ends lost 5 bases and 10 bases, in that order; junction bases with no gene match: 17. The CDR3 covers 17 residues. The germline V gene encodes CDR1 MNHNY and CDR2 SVGAGI (reference sequence). CDR3 sequence reads: CASSHHRGQGRLGKLFF. In DNA, the CDR3 is TGTGCCAGCAGTCACCACAGGGGACAGGGAAGATTAGGAAAACTGTTTTTT.

J is TRBJ2-2 and V is TRBV7-3, with 8 positions matching TRBD2. The V and J ends lost 1 base and 6 bases, in that order; junction bases with no gene match: 7. CDR3 size: 16 residues. Germline V gives CDR1 SGHTA, CDR2 FQGTGA. For the CDR3, the DNA is TGTGCCAGCAGCTTAAAAGCGGGAGCAGAAGCCGGGGAGCTGTTTTTT. It specifies CASSLKAGAEAGELFF.

This chain joins TRBV5-5 and TRBJ1-1; D remains ambiguous. This CDR3 has 15 residues. Germline-derived CDR1 and CDR2 are SGHKS and YYEKEE (reference sequence). The V and J ends lost 1 base and 3 bases respectively, with 13 bases between them. CDR3 DNA sequence: TGTGCCAGCAGCTTGACGGCAGGCCAATACACTGAAGCTTTCTTT. Translation: CASSLTAGQYTEAFF. Full variable domain (remainder filled in from reference TRBV5-5 and TRBJ1-1): DAGVTQSPTHLIKTRGQQVTLRCSPISGHKSVSWYQQVLGQGPQFIFQYYEKEERGRGNFPDRFSARQFPNYSSELNVNALLLGDSALYLCASSLTAGQYTEAFFGQGTRLTVV.

The rearrangement links TRBV28 to TRBJ1-1; D perhaps matches TRBD1 (6 bases). The germline V and J ends were trimmed by 3 bases and 3 bases, with 11 bases remaining between them. The CDR3 is made up of 14 amino acids. CDR1 is MDHEN and CDR2 is SYDVKM in the germline V gene. The CDR3 sequence is CASSFWGRDTEAFF. In nucleotides, the CDR3 is TGTGCCAGCAGTTTCTGGGGGCGGGACACTGAAGCTTTCTTT. The variable domain in full, completed from reference TRBV28 and TRBJ1-1, reads DVKVTQSSRYLVKRTGEKVFLECVQDMDHENMFWYRQDPGLGLRLIYFSYDVKMKEKGDIPEGYSVSREKKERFSLILESASTNQTSMYLCASSFWGRDTEAFFGQGTRLTVV.

This clone appeared a single time. V and J are TRBV5-1 and TRBJ2-5, with D tentatively TRBD2 (5 bases). The CDR3 is made up of 15 amino acids. Trimming cost V 0 bases and J 5 bases, with 14 bases left between them. Germline V gene data show CDR1 as SGHRS and CDR2 as YFSETQ. The CDR3 nucleotides read TGCGCCAGCAGCTTGGGTCTGGTAGCGAAGGAGACCCAGTACTTC. Its protein is CASSLGLVAKETQYF.

V usage is TRBV7-2 and J usage is TRBJ2-1; 9 nucleotides align to TRBD2. Trimming removed 1 base from V and 6 bases from J; junction bases left unmatched: 16. Looked up from germline, CDR1 is SGHTA and CDR2 is FQGNSA. The CDR3 extends over 19 amino acids. CDR3 DNA: TGTGCCAGCAGCTTAGAACTAGCGGGTTTTTTCAAGGGTAGCAATGAGCAGTTCTTC. Protein: CASSLELAGFFKGSNEQFF.

The CDR3 spells CASATSGTQETQYF. The CDR3 DNA reads TGTGCCAGCGCGACTAGCGGGACCCAAGAGACCCAGTACTTC. The chain joins TRBV28 to TRBJ2-5; TRBD2 agrees at 11 bases. The CDR3 is 14 amino acids. Germline loops: CDR1 MDHEN, CDR2 SYDVKM. V was pared by 8 bases and J by 1 base, with 3 bases of the junction left unmatched.

CDR3 in DNA: TGTGCCAGCAGCCAAACCGCCGGGACAGGGGGAGGGTATGGCTACACCTTC. The encoded protein is CASSQTAGTGGGYGYTF. The chain uses TRBV14 and TRBJ1-2; 11 nucleotides agree with TRBD1. The CDR3 is 17 residues long. Germline lookup yields CDR1 SGHDN and CDR2 FVKESK. The trim removed 2 bases at V and 5 bases at J, leaving 10 bases unmatched.

This chain connects TRBV7-2 to TRBJ2-1; 7 bases are a match to TRBD2. V lost 2 bases, J lost 5 bases, and 6 bases stayed unmatched. The CDR3 is 15 amino acids. Germline values: CDR1 SGHTA, CDR2 FQGNSA. CDR3: CASSLSGKGHNEQFF. As DNA, the CDR3 is TGTGCCAGCAGCTTAAGCGGGAAGGGGCACAATGAGCAGTTCTTC. The full variable domain, completed using reference TRBV7-2 and TRBJ2-1, is GAGVSQSPSNKVTEKGKDVELRCDPISGHTALYWYRQSLGQGLEFLIYFQGNSAPDKSGLPSDRFSAERTGGSVSTLTIQRTQQEDSAVYLCASSLSGKGHNEQFFGPGTRLTVL.

The table lists this clone with a count of one. The rearrangement uses TRBV30 and TRBJ1-1, with D tentatively TRBD1 (6 bases). Germline values: CDR1 GTSNPN, CDR2 SVGIG (reference sequence). The V gene lost 3 bases and the J gene lost 1 base, with 15 bases spanning the gap. The CDR3 length is 15 residues. This CDR3 is CAWRGYPTGNTEAFF. In DNA form, the CDR3 reads TGTGCCTGGAGGGGGTACCCGACAGGGAACACTGAAGCTTTCTTT.

This clone was recorded a few times. The V call is TRBV9, the J call TRBJ2-7; a weak D match, TRBD2 (6 bases). V lost 3 bases and J lost 4, with 14 bases in between. Germline V lookup: CDR1 SGDLS, CDR2 YYNGEE. The CDR3 sequence is 14 residues long. CDR3 protein: CASSGGGVVYEQYF. The DNA of the CDR3 is TGTGCCAGCAGCGGAGGAGGGGTCGTTTACGAGCAGTACTTC. Supplemented by reference TRBV9 and TRBJ2-7, the full variable domain reads DSGVTQTPKHLITATGQRVTLRCSPRSGDLSVYWYQQSLDQGLQFLIQYYNGEERAKGNILERFSAQQFPDLHSELNLSSLELGDSALYFCASSGGGVVYEQYFGPGTRLTVT.

The sample holds one count of this clone. This chain connects TRBV4-1 to TRBJ2-3; no definite D call. This CDR3 comprises 16 residues. The germline V gene has CDR1 MGHRA and CDR2 YSYEKL. Trimming took off 0 bases at V and 0 bases at J, with 10 bases between the two ends. The CDR3 coding sequence is TGCGCCAGCAGCCAAGATCCAGTACGTAGCACAGATACGCAGTATTTT. Its protein is CASSQDPVRSTDTQYF.

This chain links TRBV2 with TRBJ2-2; 16 positions agree with TRBD2. V trimming: 8 bases; J trimming: 8 bases; junction bases outside the gene matches: 5. From germline, CDR1 is SNHLY and CDR2 FYNNEI. CDR3 size: 15 residues. CDR3 DNA sequence: TGTGCCAGCCAAGGGACTAGCGGGAGGGGAGGGGAGCTGTTTTTT. It codes for CASQGTSGRGGELFF. The full variable domain, in which reference TRBV2 and TRBJ2-2 provide the parts outside the CDR3, is EPEVTQTPSHQVTQMGQEVILRCVPISNHLYFYWYRQILGQKVEFLVSFYNNEISEKSEIFDDQFSVERPDGSNFTLKIRSTKLEDSAMYFCASQGTSGRGGELFFGEGSRLTVL.

The chain employs TRBV6-5 and TRBJ1-6; D is ambiguous. Germline V gene lookup returns CDR1 MNHEY and CDR2 SVGAGI. Between the trimmed V and J ends, which lost 3 bases and 7 bases, there was a span of 13 bases. The CDR3 has 15 amino acids. The CDR3, as DNA: TGTGCCAGCAGTTATTGGGAGCCCAGAAATTCACCCCTCCACTTT. This gives the protein CASSYWEPRNSPLHF.

This rearrangement joins TRBV30 to TRBJ1-2; no clear D. V lost 0 bases and J 2 bases, leaving 7 bases between the germline ends. The germline CDR1 and CDR2 sequences are GTSNPN and SVGIG (reference sequence). CDR3 length: 13 residues. Here the CDR3 reads CAWSVGRNYGYTF. The CDR3 DNA follows: TGTGCCTGGAGTGTGGGCAGGAACTATGGCTACACCTTC.

The chain joins TRBV4-3 to TRBJ1-4, with 7 bases that match TRBD1. CDR1 LGHNA and CDR2 YSLEER come from the germline V gene. The V gene end was trimmed by 4 bases and the J gene end by 8 bases; junction bases not matched to a gene: 13. The length of the CDR3 is 16 residues. CDR3 bases: TGCGCCAGCAGCCTGACAGGGATCGAACGGAACGAAAAACTGTTTTTT. Translation: CASSLTGIERNEKLFF.

This clone was detected once. The rearrangement uses TRBV2 and TRBJ1-4, with 7 bases matching TRBD1. CDR3 length: 16 amino acids. The V and J ends lost 5 bases and 8 bases, in that order; junction bases with no gene match: 14. Germline lookup yields CDR1 SNHLY and CDR2 FYNNEI. For the CDR3, the DNA is TGTGCCAGCAGTCAATTCGGCGACAGGGTTTACGAAAAACTGTTTTTT. This sequence encodes CASSQFGDRVYEKLFF.